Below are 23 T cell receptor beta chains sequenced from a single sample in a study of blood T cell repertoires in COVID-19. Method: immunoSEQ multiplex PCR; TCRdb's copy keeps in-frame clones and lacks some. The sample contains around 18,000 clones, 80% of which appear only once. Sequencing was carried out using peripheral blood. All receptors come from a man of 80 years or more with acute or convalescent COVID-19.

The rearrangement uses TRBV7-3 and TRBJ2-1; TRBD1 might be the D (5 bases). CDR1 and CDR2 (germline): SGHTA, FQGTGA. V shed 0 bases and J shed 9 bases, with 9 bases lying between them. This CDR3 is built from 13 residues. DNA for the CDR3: TGTGCCAGCAGCTTAACGAAAGGGGTTGAGCAGTTCTTC. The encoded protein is CASSLTKGVEQFF.

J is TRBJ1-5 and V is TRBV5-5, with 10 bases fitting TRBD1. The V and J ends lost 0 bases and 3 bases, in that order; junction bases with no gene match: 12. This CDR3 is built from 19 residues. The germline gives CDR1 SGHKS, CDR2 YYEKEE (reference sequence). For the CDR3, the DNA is TGTGCCAGCAGCTTGGGTACGGGACAGGGGACGACGTACAATCAGCCCCAGCATTTT. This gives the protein CASSLGTGQGTTYNQPQHF.

The CDR3 DNA reads TGTGCCAGCAGCTTAGCGGGGAGGGACACTGAAGCTTTCTTT. Its translation is CASSLAGRDTEAFF. The rearrangement links TRBV7-9 to TRBJ1-1; D is uncertain. CDR1 and CDR2 (germline): SEHNR, FQNEAQ (reference sequence). This CDR3 contains 14 residues. V lost 0 bases to trimming and J lost 3 bases, with 8 bases between them.

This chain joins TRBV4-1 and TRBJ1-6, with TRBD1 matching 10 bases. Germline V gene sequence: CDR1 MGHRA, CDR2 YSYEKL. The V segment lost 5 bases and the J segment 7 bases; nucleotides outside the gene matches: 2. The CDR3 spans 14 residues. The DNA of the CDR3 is TGCGCCAGCAGCTTGGACAGGGGGAATTCACCCCTCCACTTT. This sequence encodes CASSLDRGNSPLHF.

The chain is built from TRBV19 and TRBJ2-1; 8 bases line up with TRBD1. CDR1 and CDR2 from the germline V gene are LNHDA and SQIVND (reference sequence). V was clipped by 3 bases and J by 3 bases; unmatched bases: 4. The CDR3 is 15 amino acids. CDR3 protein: CASSITGGDYNEQFF. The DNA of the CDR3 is TGTGCCAGTAGTATTACAGGGGGAGACTACAATGAGCAGTTCTTC.

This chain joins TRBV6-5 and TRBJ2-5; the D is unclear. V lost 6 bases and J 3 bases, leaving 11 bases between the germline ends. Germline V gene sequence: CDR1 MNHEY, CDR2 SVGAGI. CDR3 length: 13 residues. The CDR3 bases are TGTGCCAGCAGGGTGTTGGCAGAAGAGACCCAGTACTTC. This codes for CASRVLAEETQYF.

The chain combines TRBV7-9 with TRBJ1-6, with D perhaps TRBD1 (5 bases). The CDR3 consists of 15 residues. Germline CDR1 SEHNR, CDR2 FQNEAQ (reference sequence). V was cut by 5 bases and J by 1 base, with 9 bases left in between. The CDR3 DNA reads TGTGCCAGCAGCACACAGGTTTCCTATAATTCACCCCTCCACTTT. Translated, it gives CASSTQVSYNSPLHF.

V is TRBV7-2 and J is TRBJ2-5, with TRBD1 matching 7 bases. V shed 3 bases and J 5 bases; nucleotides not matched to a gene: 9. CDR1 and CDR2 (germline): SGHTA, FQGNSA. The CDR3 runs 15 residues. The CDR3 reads CASSFQTGMKETQYF. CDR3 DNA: TGTGCCAGCAGCTTCCAGACAGGGATGAAGGAGACCCAGTACTTC. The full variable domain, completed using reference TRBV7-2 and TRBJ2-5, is GAGVSQSPSNKVTEKGKDVELRCDPISGHTALYWYRQSLGQGLEFLIYFQGNSAPDKSGLPSDRFSAERTGGSVSTLTIQRTQQEDSAVYLCASSFQTGMKETQYFGPGTRLLVL.

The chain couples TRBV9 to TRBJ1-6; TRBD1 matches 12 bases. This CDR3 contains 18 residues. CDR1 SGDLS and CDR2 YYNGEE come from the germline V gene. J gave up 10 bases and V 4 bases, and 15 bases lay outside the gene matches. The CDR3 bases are TGTGCCAGCAGCCACGAAACCGGGACAGGGGGCGCGGGGTCACCCCTCCACTTT. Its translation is CASSHETGTGGAGSPLHF.

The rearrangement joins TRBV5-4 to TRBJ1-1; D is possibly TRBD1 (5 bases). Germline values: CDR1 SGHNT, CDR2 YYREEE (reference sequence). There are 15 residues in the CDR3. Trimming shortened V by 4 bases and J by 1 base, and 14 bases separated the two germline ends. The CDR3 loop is CASSRRRVENTEAFF. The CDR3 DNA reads TGTGCCAGCAGCCGTCGCAGGGTCGAGAACACTGAAGCTTTCTTT.

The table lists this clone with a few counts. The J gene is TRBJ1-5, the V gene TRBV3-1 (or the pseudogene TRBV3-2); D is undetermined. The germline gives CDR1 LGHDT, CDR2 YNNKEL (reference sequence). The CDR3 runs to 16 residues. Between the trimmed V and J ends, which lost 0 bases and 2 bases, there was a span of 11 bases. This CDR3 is CASSQELGRGNQPQHF. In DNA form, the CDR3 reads TGTGCCAGCAGCCAAGAACTAGGGAGGGGCAATCAGCCCCAGCATTTT.

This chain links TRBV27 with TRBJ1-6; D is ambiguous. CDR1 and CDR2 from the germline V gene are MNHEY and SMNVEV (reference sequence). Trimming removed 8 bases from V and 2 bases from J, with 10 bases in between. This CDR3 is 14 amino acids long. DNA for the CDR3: TGTGCCAGCGGAAGGAGAGCCTATAATTCACCCCTCCACTTT. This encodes CASGRRAYNSPLHF.

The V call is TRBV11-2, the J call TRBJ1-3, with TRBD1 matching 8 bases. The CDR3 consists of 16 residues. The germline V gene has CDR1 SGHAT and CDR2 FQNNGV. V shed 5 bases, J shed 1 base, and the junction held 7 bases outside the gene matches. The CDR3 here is CASSTRTGQSGNTIYF. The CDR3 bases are TGTGCCAGCAGCACCCGGACAGGGCAATCTGGAAACACCATATATTTT.

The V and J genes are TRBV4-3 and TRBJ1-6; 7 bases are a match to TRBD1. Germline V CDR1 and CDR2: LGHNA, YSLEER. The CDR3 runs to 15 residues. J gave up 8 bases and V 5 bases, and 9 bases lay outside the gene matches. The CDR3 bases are TGCGCCAGCAGCATGGACAGGACAGATTATTCACCCCTCCACTTT. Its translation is CASSMDRTDYSPLHF.

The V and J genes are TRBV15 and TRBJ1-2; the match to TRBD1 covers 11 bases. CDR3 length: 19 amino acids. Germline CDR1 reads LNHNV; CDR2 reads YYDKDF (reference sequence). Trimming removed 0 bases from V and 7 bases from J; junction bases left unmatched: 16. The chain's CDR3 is CATSRERTMTGQGVLGYTF. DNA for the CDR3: TGTGCCACCAGCAGAGAACGAACTATGACGGGACAGGGGGTTCTTGGCTACACCTTC.

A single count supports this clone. The CDR3 DNA follows: TGTGCCAGCAGCCAAAGGCGTCAGGGGGTATGCGAGCAGTACTTC. It is translated as CASSQRRQGVCEQYF. The chain links TRBV3-1 (or the pseudogene TRBV3-2) to TRBJ2-7; 7 nucleotides match TRBD1. The germline V gene has CDR1 LGHDT and CDR2 YNNKEL (reference sequence). The CDR3 spans 15 residues. With 2 bases clipped from V and 6 bases from J, the junction kept 10 bases outside the gene matches.

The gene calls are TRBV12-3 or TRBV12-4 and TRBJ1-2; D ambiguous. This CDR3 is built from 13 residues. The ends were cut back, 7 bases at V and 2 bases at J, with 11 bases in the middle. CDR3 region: CASTFGANYGYTF. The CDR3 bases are TGTGCCAGCACCTTCGGTGCCAACTATGGCTACACCTTC.

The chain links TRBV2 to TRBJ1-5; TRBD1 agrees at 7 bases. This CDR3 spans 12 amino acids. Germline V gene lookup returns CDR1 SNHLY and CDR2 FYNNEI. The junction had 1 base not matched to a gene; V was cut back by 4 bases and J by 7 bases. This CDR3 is CASSVQGQPQHF. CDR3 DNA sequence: TGTGCCAGCAGTGTACAGGGGCAGCCCCAGCATTTT.

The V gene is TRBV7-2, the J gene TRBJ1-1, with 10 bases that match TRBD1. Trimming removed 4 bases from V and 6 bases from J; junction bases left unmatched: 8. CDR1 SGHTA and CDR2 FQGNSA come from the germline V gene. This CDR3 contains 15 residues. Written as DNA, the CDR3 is TGTGCCAGCAGCTCAAGACAGGGGGCCTTGTCTGAAGCTTTCTTT. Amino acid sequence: CASSSRQGALSEAFF.

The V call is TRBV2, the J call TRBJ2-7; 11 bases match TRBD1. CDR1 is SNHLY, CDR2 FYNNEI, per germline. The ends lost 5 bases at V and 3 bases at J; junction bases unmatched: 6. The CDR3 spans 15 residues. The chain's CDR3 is CASSPRTGGIYEQYF. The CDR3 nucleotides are TGTGCCAGCAGTCCGAGGACAGGGGGCATCTACGAGCAGTACTTC.

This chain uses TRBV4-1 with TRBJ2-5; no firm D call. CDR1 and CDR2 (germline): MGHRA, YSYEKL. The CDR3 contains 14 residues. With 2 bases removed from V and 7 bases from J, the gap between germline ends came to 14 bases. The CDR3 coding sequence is TGCGCCAGCAGCCAACCGACCCAGGCAACGACCCAGTACTTC. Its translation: CASSQPTQATTQYF.

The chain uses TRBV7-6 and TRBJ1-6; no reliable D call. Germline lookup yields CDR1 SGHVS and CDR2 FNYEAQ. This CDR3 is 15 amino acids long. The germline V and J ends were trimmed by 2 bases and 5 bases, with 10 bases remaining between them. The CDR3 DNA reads TGTGCCAGCAGCTTATGGATGAGGGATAATTCACCCCTCCACTTT. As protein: CASSLWMRDNSPLHF.

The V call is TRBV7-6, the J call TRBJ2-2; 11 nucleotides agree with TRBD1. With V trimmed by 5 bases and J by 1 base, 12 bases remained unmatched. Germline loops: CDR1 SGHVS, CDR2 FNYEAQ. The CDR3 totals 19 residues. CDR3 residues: CASSKRGTGGGVNTGELFF. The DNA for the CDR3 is TGTGCCAGCAGCAAGCGCGGGACAGGGGGTGGGGTGAACACCGGGGAGCTGTTTTTT.